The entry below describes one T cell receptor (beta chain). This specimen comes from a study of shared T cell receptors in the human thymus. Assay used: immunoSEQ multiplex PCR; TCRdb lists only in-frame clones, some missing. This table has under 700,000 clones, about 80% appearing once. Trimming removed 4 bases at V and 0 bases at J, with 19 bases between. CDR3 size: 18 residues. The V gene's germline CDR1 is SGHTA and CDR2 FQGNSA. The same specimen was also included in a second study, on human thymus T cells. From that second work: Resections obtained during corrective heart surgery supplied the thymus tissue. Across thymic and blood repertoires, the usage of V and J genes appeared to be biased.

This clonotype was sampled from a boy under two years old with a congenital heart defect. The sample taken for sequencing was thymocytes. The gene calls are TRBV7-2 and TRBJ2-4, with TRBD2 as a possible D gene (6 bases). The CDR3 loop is CASSSTGTFLLAKNIQYF. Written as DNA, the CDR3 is TGTGCCAGCAGCTCCACCGGGACTTTCCTACTAGCCAAAAACATTCAGTACTTC.